The clone carrying this T cell receptor (beta chain) was detected ten times or more. The source of the sample is a study of response to subunit inactivated influenza vaccine. From the RT-PCR reads, TCRdb called clonotypes with MiXCR, one entry per CDR3 protein. The table records 650,000 or so distinct CDR3 sequences, 14% of them present only once. Germline CDR1 ENHRY, CDR2 SYGVKD. With V trimmed by 6 bases and J by 4 bases, 7 bases remained unmatched. The CDR3 contains 15 residues. The chain uses TRBV10-3 and TRBJ2-3; TRBD1 matches at 10 bases. The specimen was PBMCs from blood, collected around 15 days before vaccination. The origin of this receptor is a man aged 50-59 years who received an inactivated influenza vaccine. CDR3 region: CAIRTDRGQADTQYF. The CDR3 bases are TGTGCCATCAGAACAGACAGGGGGCAGGCAGATACGCAGTATTTT.